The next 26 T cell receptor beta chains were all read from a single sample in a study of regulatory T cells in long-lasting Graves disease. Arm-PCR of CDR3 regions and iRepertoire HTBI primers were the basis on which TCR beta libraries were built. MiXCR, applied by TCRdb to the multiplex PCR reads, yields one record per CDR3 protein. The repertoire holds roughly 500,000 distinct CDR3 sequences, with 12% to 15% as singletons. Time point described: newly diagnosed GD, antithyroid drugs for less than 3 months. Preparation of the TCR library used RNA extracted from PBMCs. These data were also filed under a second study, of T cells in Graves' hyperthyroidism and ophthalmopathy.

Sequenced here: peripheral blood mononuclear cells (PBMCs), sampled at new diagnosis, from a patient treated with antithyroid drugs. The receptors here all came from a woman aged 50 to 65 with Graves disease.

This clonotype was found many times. CDR3 amino acids: CASSPPPLQGETEAFF. The CDR3 bases are TGTGCCAGCAGCCCGCCCCCTCTACAGGGGGAGACTGAAGCTTTCTTT. V gene TRBV7-9 combines with J gene TRBJ1-1, with 8 positions matching TRBD1. This CDR3 spans 16 amino acids. Looked up from germline, CDR1 is SEHNR and CDR2 is FQNEAQ (reference sequence). V gave up 5 bases and J gave up 5 bases; unmatched junction bases: 13.

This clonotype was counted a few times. CDR3 sequence: CASSSGSQVLNEQYF. The CDR3 DNA sequence: TGTGCCAGCAGCTCAGGGTCTCAGGTTCTCAACGAGCAGTACTTC. This chain links TRBV13 with TRBJ2-7, with D possibly matching TRBD1 (5 bases). The CDR3 length is 15 residues. Germline loops: CDR1 PRHDT, CDR2 FYEKMQ (reference sequence). V lost 4 bases to trimming and J lost 5 bases, with 18 bases between them.

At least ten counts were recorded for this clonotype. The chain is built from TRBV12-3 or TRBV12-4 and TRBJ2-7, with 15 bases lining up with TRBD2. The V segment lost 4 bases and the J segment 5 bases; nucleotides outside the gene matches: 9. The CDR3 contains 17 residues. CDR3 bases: TGTGCCAGCAGTTCAGGACTAGCGGGAGGGTTAGTCCACGAGCAGTACTTC. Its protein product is CASSSGLAGGLVHEQYF.

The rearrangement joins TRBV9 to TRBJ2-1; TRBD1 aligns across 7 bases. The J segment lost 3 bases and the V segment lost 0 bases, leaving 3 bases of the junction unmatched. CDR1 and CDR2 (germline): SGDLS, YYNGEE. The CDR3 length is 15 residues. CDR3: CASSVAPGGYNEQFF. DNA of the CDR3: TGTGCCAGCAGCGTAGCACCAGGGGGCTACAATGAGCAGTTCTTC.

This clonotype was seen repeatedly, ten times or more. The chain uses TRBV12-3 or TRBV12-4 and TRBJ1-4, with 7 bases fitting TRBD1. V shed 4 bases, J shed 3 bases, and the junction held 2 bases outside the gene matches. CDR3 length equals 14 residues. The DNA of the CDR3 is TGTGCCAGCAGTTGGGACAGTCCTAATGAAAAACTGTTTTTT. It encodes CASSWDSPNEKLFF.

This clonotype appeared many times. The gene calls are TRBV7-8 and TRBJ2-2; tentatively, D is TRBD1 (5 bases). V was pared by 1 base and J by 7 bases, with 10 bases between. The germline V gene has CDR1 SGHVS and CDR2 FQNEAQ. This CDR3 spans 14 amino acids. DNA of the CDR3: TGTGCCAGCAGCTTAGGTGGGGCTGGCGGGGAGCTGTTTTTT. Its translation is CASSLGGAGGELFF.

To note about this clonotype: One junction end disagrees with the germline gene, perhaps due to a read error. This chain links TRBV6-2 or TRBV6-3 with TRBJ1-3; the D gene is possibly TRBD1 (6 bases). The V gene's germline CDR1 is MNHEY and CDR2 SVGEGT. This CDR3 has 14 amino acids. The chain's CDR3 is CASNYRVRGNTIYF. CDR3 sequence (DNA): TGTGCCAGCAATTACAGGGTACGGGGAAACACCATATATTTT.

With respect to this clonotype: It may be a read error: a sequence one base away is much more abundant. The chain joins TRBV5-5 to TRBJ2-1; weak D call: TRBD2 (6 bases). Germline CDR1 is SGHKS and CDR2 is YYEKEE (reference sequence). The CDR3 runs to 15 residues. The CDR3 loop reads CASSLEGFSYNEQLF. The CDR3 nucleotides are TGCGCCAGCAGCTTGGAGGGGTTCTCTTACAATGAGCAGCTCTTC. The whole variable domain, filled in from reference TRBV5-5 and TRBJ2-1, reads DAGVTQSPTHLIKTRGQQVTLRCSPISGHKSVSWYQQVLGQGPQFIFQYYEKEERGRGNFPDRFSARQFPNYSSELNVNALLLGDSALYLCASSLEGFSYNEQLFGPGTRLTVL.

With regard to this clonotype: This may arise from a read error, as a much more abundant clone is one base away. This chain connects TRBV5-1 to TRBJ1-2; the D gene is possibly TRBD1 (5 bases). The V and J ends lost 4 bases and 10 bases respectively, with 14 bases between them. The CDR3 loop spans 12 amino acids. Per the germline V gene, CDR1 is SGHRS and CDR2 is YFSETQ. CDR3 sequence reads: CASSPEGTDYTF. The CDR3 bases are TGCGCCAGCAGCCCCGAGGGGACTGACTACACCTTC.

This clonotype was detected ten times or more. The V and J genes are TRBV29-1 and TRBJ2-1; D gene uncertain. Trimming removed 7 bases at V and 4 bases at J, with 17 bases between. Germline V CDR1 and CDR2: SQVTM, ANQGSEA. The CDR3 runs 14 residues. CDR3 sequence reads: CSATLPKLYNEQFF. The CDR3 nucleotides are TGCAGCGCCACCCTCCCCAAACTATACAATGAGCAGTTCTTC.

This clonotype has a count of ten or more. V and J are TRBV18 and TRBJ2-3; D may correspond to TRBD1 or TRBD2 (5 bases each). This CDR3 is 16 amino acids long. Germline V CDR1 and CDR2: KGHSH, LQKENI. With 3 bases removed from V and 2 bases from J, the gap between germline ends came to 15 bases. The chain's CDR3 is CASSPITGTNTDTQYF. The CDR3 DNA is TGTGCCAGCTCACCCATAACCGGGACCAACACAGATACGCAGTATTTT.

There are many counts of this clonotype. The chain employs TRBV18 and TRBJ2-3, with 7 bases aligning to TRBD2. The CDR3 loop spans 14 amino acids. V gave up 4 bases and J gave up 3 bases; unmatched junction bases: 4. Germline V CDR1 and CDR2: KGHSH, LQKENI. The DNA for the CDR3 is TGTGCCAGCTCACTCCGGGAGGTTACAGATACGCAGTATTTT. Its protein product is CASSLREVTDTQYF.

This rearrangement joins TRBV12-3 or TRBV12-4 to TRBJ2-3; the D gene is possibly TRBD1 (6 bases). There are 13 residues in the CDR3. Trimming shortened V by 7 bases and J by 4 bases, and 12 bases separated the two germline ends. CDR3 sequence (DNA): TGTGCCAGCAAACAGGGCTCTGCAGATACGCAGTATTTT. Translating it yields CASKQGSADTQYF.

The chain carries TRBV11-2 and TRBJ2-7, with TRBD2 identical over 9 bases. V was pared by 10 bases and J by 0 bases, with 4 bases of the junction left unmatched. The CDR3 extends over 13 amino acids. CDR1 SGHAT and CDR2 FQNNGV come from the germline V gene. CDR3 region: CAISTSGSYEQYF. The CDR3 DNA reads TGTGCCATCTCGACTAGCGGCTCCTACGAGCAGTACTTC. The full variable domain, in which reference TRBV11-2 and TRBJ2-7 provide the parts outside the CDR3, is EAGVAQSPRYKIIEKRQSVAFWCNPISGHATLYWYQQILGQGPKLLIQFQNNGVVDDSQLPKDRFSAERLKGVDSTLKIQPAKLEDSAVYLCAISTSGSYEQYFGPGTRLTVT.

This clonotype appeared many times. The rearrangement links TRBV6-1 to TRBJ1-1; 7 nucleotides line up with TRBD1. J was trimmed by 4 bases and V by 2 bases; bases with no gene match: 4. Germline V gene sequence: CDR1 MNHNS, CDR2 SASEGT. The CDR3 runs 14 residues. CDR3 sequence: CASSEIRTGTEAFF. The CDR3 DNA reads TGTGCCAGCAGTGAAATCAGGACAGGCACTGAAGCTTTCTTT.

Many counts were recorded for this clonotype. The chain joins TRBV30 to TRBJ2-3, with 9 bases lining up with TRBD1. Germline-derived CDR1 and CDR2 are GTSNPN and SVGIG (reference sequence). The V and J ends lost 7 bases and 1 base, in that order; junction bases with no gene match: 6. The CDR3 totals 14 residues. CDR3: CALIRDRGTDTQYF. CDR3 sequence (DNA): TGTGCCTTGATCCGGGACAGGGGCACAGATACGCAGTATTTT.

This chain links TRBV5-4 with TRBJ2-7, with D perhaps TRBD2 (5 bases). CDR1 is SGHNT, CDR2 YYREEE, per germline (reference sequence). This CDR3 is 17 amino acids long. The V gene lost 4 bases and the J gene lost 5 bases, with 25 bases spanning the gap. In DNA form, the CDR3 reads TGTGCCAGCAGCACACTAACGCGACTGGCGGGCGGCGACGAGCAGTACTTC. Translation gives CASSTLTRLAGGDEQYF.

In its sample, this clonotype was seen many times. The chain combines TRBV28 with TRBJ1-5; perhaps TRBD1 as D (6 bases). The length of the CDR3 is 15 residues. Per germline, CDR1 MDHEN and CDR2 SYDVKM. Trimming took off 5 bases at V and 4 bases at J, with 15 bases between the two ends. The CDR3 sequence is CASSTGTLGNQPQHF. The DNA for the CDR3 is TGTGCCAGCAGTACAGGGACTCTGGGGAATCAGCCCCAGCATTTT.

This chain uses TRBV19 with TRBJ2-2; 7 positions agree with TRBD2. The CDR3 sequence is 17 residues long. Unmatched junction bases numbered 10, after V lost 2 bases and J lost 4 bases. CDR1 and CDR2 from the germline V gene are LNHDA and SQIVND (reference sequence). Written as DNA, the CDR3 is TGTGCCAGTAGTATACCGCTTGAGGGAGGGTTCACCGGGGAGCTGTTTTTT. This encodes CASSIPLEGGFTGELFF.

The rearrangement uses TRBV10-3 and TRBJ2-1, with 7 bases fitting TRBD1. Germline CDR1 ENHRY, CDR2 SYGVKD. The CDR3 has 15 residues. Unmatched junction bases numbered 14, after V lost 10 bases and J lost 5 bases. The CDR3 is CATRQGILVDNEQFF. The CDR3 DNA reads TGTGCCACCAGACAGGGAATTTTGGTAGACAATGAGCAGTTCTTC.

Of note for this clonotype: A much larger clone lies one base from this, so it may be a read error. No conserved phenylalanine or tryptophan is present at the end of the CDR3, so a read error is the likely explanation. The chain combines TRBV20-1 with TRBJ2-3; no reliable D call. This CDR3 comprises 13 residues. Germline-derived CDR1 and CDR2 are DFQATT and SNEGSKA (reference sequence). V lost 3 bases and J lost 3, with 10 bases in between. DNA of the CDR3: TGCAGTGCTAGCAGAGTCGGAACAGATACGCAGTATTGT. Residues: CSASRVGTDTQYC.

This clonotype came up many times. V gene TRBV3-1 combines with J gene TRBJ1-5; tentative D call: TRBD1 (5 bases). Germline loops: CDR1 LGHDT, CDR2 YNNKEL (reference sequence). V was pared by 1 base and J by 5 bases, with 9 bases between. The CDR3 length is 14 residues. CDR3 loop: CASSQGRGHQPQHF. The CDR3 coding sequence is TGTGCCAGCAGCCAAGGGAGGGGCCATCAGCCCCAGCATTTT.

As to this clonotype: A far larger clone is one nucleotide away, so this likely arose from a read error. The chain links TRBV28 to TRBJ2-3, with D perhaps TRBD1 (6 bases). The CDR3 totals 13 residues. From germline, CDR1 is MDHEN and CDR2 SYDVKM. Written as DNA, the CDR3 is TGTGCCAGCAGTCCGGGACACTTCTACGAGCGGTACTTC. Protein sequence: CASSPGHFYERYF.

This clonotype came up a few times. CDR3 sequence reads: CSVGIRQGGNEQFF. As DNA, the CDR3 is TGCAGCGTGGGAATAAGACAGGGGGGCAATGAGCAGTTCTTC. The J gene is TRBJ2-1, the V gene TRBV29-1; 9 nucleotides align to TRBD1. V lost 6 bases, J lost 6 bases, and 9 bases stayed unmatched. Germline V gene data show CDR1 as SQVTM and CDR2 as ANQGSEA. The CDR3 sequence is 14 residues long.

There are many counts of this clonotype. This CDR3 reads CSARVGRSSYEQYF. In nucleotides, the CDR3 is TGCAGTGCTAGAGTTGGACGGAGCTCCTACGAGCAGTACTTC. This rearrangement joins TRBV20-1 to TRBJ2-7, with D unresolved. Germline lookup yields CDR1 DFQATT and CDR2 SNEGSKA (reference sequence). This CDR3 has 14 amino acids. V lost 1 base, J lost 0 bases, and 10 bases lay in between.

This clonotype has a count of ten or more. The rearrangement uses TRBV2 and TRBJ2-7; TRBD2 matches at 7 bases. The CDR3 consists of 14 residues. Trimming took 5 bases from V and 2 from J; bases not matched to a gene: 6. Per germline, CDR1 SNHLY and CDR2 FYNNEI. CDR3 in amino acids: CASSSGLGTYEQYF. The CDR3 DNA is TGTGCCAGCAGTTCTGGACTAGGGACCTACGAGCAGTACTTC.